This T cell receptor beta chain appears in the sequencing data of a study of blood T cell repertoires in COVID-19. The data were produced by immunoSEQ multiplex PCR, yet TCRdb's version contains in-frame clones alone and is incomplete. The sample carries 260,000 or so clones, approximately 86% recorded once. CDR1 is SGHRS, CDR2 YFSETQ, per germline. The CDR3 runs 14 residues. Unmatched junction bases numbered 10, after V lost 4 bases and J lost 10 bases. The rearrangement links TRBV5-1 to TRBJ1-4, with 7 bases fitting TRBD1. Material: peripheral blood. This TCR was sampled from a human donor in a cohort sampled during active COVID-19. CDR3 sequence: CASSQSRSGGKLFF. The CDR3 DNA reads TGCGCCAGCAGCCAGTCGAGGTCAGGGGGAAAACTGTTTTTT.